Sequencing of this T cell receptor (beta chain) was carried out in a study of control samples from healthy donors and cancer patients (TCRdb year 2020). From its cysteine to its phenylalanine, the CDR3 spans 17 amino acids. Only CDR3 DNA remains: 51 bases, in frame from the first base. Clipping removes 4 bases from V and 1 base from J, with 13 as the unmatched junction base count. CDR1 SGHRS and CDR2 YFSETQ are derived from the germline V gene. Library construction relied on the immunoSEQ multiplex PCR assay. Entries here come from immuneACCESS through TCRdb and include only in-frame sequences with V and J called. Some clones fail to appear in such tables; in the studies checked, an unresolved V gene covers under half of the shortfall, and the cause of the remainder is unknown. This sample gives tens of thousands of clones in total; nearly 90% of them show up just once. Less than 4% of the sample lies in the top ten.

In regard to this clone: Its binding antigen is unknown. The record has no base qualities; no much larger clone is one base away.

The sequence is built from TRBV5-1 and TRBJ1-1; 7 central bases correspond to TRBD1. Input material: blood. The sequence was obtained from a man aged 45-65 years in good health. The DNA sequence is as follows: TGCGCCAGCAGCCTTATAACCTCGACAGGGCGGAACACTGAAGCTTTCTTT. Its translation is CASSLITSTGRNTEAFF.